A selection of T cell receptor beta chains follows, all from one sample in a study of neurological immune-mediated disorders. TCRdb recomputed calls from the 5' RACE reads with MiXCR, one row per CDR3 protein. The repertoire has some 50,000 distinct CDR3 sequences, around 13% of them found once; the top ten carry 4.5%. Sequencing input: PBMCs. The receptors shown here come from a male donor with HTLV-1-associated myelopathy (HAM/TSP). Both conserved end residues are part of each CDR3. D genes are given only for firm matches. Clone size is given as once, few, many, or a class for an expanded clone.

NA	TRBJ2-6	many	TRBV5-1	TGCGCCAGCAGCTTGGAAGGAGCTGGGGCCAACGTCCTGACTTTC	CASSLEGAGANVLTF
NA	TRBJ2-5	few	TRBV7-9	TGTGCCAGCAGCCGCCCCGCTCTCGATCCCGGAGAGACCCAGTACTTC	CASSRPALDPGETQYF
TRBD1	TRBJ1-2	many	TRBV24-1	TGTGCCTCCGGGGACAGCTATGGCTACACCTTC	CASGDSYGYTF
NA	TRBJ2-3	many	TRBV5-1	TGCGCCAGCAGCGTAGGAGGGCCAGATACGCAGTATTTT	CASSVGGPDTQYF
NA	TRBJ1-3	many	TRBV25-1	TGTGCCAGCAGTGATTTGGGTTCCTCTGGAAACACCATATATTTT	CASSDLGSSGNTIYF
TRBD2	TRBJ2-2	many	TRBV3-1	TGTGCCAGCAGCCGGCTAGCGGGGGGGAACACCGGGGAGCTGTTTTTT	CASSRLAGGNTGELFF
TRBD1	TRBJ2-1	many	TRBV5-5	TGTGCCAGCAGTTCGACAGGGTCTTACAATGAGCAGTTCTTC	CASSSTGSYNEQFF
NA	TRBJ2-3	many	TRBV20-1	TGCAGTGCTAGAGGGACTTCGGTGGATACGCAGTATTTT	CSARGTSVDTQYF
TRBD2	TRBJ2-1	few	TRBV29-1	TGCAGCGTTTCCGGGGGGGGGTACAATGAGCAGTTCTTC	CSVSGGGYNEQFF
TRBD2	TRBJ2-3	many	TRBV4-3	TGCGCCAGCAGCCGAATACTAGCGGGGGGCACCGTTGCAAGTACGCAGTATTTT	CASSRILAGGTVASTQYF
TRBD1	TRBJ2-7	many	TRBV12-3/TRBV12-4	TGTGCCAGCAGTCTAACAGGGGTCCGTCTTTCCTACGAGCAGTACTTC	CASSLTGVRLSYEQYF
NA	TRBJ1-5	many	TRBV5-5	TGTGCCAGCAGCTTGCTAGATGGTCCCCAGCATTTT	CASSLLDGPQHF
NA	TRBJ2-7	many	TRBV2	TGTGCCAGCAGTGGAGGCGGTTACGAGCAGTACTTC	CASSGGGYEQYF
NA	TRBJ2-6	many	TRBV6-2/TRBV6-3	TGTGCCACCTGGATCTCTGGGGCCAACGTCCTGACTTTC	CATWISGANVLTF
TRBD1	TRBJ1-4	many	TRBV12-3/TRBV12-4	TGTGCCAGCAGCCGGAGGGACAGGGGGGACGAAAAACTGTTTTTT	CASSRRDRGDEKLFF